These 16 T cell receptor beta chains share one sample of origin, sequenced in a study of blood T cells in healthy people across ages. PCR was performed a second time for roughly 7 to 12 cycles using a sample-barcoded 5' primer and a J-beta primer mix. TCRdb fed the 5' RACE reads into MiXCR, producing one record per CDR3 protein. The data show 1.4 million to 1.5 million distinct CDR3 sequences, 40% to 50% seen once. Sequenced sample: blood. These receptor sequences come from a young woman in good health.

The chain uses TRBV15 and TRBJ1-1; D is ambiguous. Germline lookup yields CDR1 LNHNV and CDR2 YYDKDF (reference sequence). With 5 bases removed from V and 8 bases from J, the gap between germline ends came to 15 bases. CDR3 size: 13 residues. The CDR3: CATSGIGPHEAFF. For the CDR3, the DNA is TGTGCCACCAGCGGGATCGGCCCCCACGAAGCTTTCTTT.

The chain has TRBV11-1 and TRBJ2-3; the D call may be TRBD1 or TRBD2 (5 bases each). V shed 2 bases and J shed 1 base, with 10 bases lying between them. This CDR3 region has 15 residues. CDR1 and CDR2 (germline): SGHAT, FQDESV (reference sequence). In DNA, the CDR3 is TGTGCCAGCAGCTTATCAGAGGGGCGCACAGATACGCAGTATTTT. Residues: CASSLSEGRTDTQYF.

The chain links TRBV5-1 to TRBJ2-7, with 9 bases identical to TRBD1. Germline lookup yields CDR1 SGHRS and CDR2 YFSETQ. The CDR3 covers 15 residues. Unmatched junction bases numbered 4, after V lost 1 base and J lost 2 bases. The CDR3 DNA sequence: TGCGCCAGCAGCTTGATGACAGGGGGTGCCTACGAGCAGTACTTC. The encoded protein is CASSLMTGGAYEQYF. Supplemented by reference TRBV5-1 and TRBJ2-7, the full variable domain reads KAGVTQTPRYLIKTRGQQVTLSCSPISGHRSVSWYQQTPGQGLQFLFEYFSETQRNKGNFPGRFSGRQFSNSRSEMNVSTLELGDSALYLCASSLMTGGAYEQYFGPGTRLTVT.

The rearrangement joins TRBV18 to TRBJ2-3; D not resolved. This CDR3 has 15 amino acids. The germline V and J ends were trimmed by 0 bases and 0 bases, with 7 bases remaining between them. In germline, CDR1 is KGHSH, CDR2 LQKENI. The CDR3 loop reads CASSPPIRSTDTQYF. The CDR3 bases are TGTGCCAGCTCACCACCGATACGGAGCACAGATACGCAGTATTTT.

This clonotype turned up a few times. The V call is TRBV4-2, the J call TRBJ2-1; 7 bases line up with TRBD2. Trimming cost V 4 bases and J 1 base; bases outside gene matches: 4. The CDR3 length is 15 residues. Germline lookup yields CDR1 LGHNA and CDR2 YNFKEQ. This CDR3 is CASSLLAESYNEQFF. The DNA of the CDR3 is TGTGCCAGCAGCCTCCTAGCGGAGTCCTACAATGAGCAGTTCTTC.

The rearrangement joins TRBV7-2 to TRBJ1-2; TRBD1 aligns across 7 bases. CDR1 and CDR2 (germline): SGHTA, FQGNSA. This CDR3 comprises 16 residues. Trimming cost V 2 bases and J 8 bases; bases outside gene matches: 14. CDR3 loop: CASSLSFLGQLLGYTF. The CDR3 DNA is TGTGCCAGCAGCTTATCCTTTTTGGGACAGCTTCTCGGCTACACCTTC.

V usage is TRBV6-5 and J usage is TRBJ2-2, with TRBD1 matching over 7 bases. V shed 4 bases, J shed 6 bases, and the junction held 8 bases outside the gene matches. This CDR3 is 15 amino acids long. The germline V gene has CDR1 MNHEY and CDR2 SVGAGI. This CDR3 reads CASSSRQGVAGELFF. The CDR3 DNA sequence: TGTGCCAGCAGTTCTAGACAGGGTGTCGCCGGGGAGCTGTTTTTT.

The rearrangement joins TRBV6-1 to TRBJ1-2, with D unclear. The length of the CDR3 is 13 residues. Germline CDR1 is MNHNS and CDR2 is SASEGT. The V and J ends lost 3 bases and 8 bases respectively, with 13 bases between them. CDR3 DNA: TGTGCCAGCAGTGAGAACGGCCTAGAAGGCTACACCTTC. It is translated as CASSENGLEGYTF.

The V call is TRBV29-1, the J call TRBJ2-3; 13 bases agree with TRBD2. This CDR3 region has 18 residues. Germline values: CDR1 SQVTM, CDR2 ANQGSEA. The junction had 8 bases not matched to a gene; V was cut back by 0 bases and J by 2 bases. This chain's CDR3 is CSVEDRTSGSSHTDTQYF. The CDR3, as DNA: TGCAGCGTTGAAGATCGGACTAGCGGGAGTTCGCACACAGATACGCAGTATTTT.

This clonotype came up a few times. The chain combines TRBV6-1 with TRBJ2-1, with TRBD2 matching 9 bases. CDR1 and CDR2 (germline): MNHNS, SASEGT. The CDR3 has 16 residues. With 1 base clipped from V and 7 bases from J, the junction kept 8 bases outside the gene matches. The CDR3 here is CASSEGSSGRGNEQFF. The DNA for the CDR3 is TGTGCCAGCAGTGAAGGCAGTAGCGGGAGAGGGAATGAGCAGTTCTTC.

CDR3 region: CASSPLGTELAKNIQYF. CDR3 coding DNA: TGTGCCAGCAGCCCATTGGGGACAGAGCTAGCCAAAAACATTCAGTACTTC. The gene calls are TRBV7-9 and TRBJ2-4; 7 bases agree with TRBD1. Germline CDR1 and CDR2: SEHNR and FQNEAQ (reference sequence). The CDR3 sequence is 17 residues long. The junction had 10 bases not matched to a gene; V was cut back by 5 bases and J by 0 bases.

The rearrangement joins TRBV15 to TRBJ2-7, with 8 bases lining up with TRBD1. V shed 5 bases and J 7 bases; nucleotides not matched to a gene: 13. In germline, CDR1 is LNHNV, CDR2 YYDKDF (reference sequence). The CDR3 contains 15 residues. Here the CDR3 DNA reads TGTGCCACCAGCGCTTCCGGGACAGGACACAATGAGCAGTACTTC. Protein sequence: CATSASGTGHNEQYF.

This clonotype was detected many times. The V call is TRBV11-1, the J call TRBJ2-1, with D possibly called TRBD1 or TRBD2 (5 bases each). CDR1 is SGHAT, CDR2 FQDESV, per germline (reference sequence). The CDR3 consists of 17 residues. V shed 3 bases and J shed 3 bases, with 18 bases lying between them. In DNA form, the CDR3 reads TGTGCCAGCAGCTTCGGGGCGGCGGGTTCATACTACAATGAGCAGTTCTTC. Protein sequence: CASSFGAAGSYYNEQFF.

Concerning this clonotype: Germline is not matched at one junction end, which may reflect a read error. The chain uses TRBV15 and TRBJ1-2, with D possibly matching TRBD1 (6 bases). The CDR3 length is 16 residues. CDR1 and CDR2 from the germline V gene are LNHNV and YYDKDF (reference sequence). DNA for the CDR3: TGTGCCACCAGCAGAGATCCCGCAGGGGAACTAGGTGGCTGCACCTTC. Protein sequence: CATSRDPAGELGGCTF.

In DNA, the CDR3 is TGCAGTGCCCTATCAGGACAGGGGGCCGCAGATACGCAGTATTTT. Translation gives CSALSGQGAADTQYF. The chain combines TRBV20-1 with TRBJ2-3; 11 bases map to TRBD1. Germline CDR1 and CDR2: DFQATT and SNEGSKA (reference sequence). The CDR3 contains 15 residues. J lost 4 bases, V lost 6 bases, and 9 bases had no gene match.

V and J are TRBV6-5 and TRBJ2-7; D is perhaps TRBD2 (5 bases). Trimming stripped 2 bases from V and 3 bases from J, with 17 bases between. The CDR3 runs 16 residues. The V gene's germline CDR1 is MNHEY and CDR2 SVGAGI. CDR3 nucleotides: TGTGCCAGCAGTTACGCCACCGGGATAAACAGCTACGAGCAGTACTTC. Protein sequence: CASSYATGINSYEQYF.